The entry below describes one T cell receptor beta chain. This sample also contains other DNA sequences that code for the same CDR3. This specimen belongs to a study of blood T cell repertoires in COVID-19. The protocol was immunoSEQ multiplex PCR, while the TCRdb copy is restricted to in-frame clones and leaves out a portion. The table records more than 300,000 clones, about 90% of them present only once. CDR1 is GTSNPN, CDR2 SVGIG, per germline (reference sequence). This CDR3 contains 14 residues. V was cut by 0 bases and J by 2 bases, with 8 bases left in between. This rearrangement joins TRBV30 to TRBJ1-5; D perhaps matches TRBD1 (5 bases). The sequencing sample was made of peripheral blood. The clonotype originates from an older woman with COVID-19, enrolled during active disease. The CDR3 protein is CAWSVPGGNQPQHF. Here the CDR3 DNA reads TGTGCCTGGAGTGTCCCGGGGGGCAATCAGCCCCAGCATTTT.